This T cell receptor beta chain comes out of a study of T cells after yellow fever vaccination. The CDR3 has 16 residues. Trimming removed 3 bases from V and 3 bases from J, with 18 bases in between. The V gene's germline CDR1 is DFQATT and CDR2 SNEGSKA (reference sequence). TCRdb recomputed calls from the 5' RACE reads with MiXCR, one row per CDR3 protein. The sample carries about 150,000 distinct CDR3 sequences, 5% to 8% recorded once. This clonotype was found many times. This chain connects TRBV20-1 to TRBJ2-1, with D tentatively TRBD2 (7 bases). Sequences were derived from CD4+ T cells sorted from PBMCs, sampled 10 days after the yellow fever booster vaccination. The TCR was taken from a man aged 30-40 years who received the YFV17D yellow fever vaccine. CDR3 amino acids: CSARIGGAGHYNEQFF. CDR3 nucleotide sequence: TGCAGTGCTAGGATTGGGGGAGCGGGACACTACAATGAGCAGTTCTTC.